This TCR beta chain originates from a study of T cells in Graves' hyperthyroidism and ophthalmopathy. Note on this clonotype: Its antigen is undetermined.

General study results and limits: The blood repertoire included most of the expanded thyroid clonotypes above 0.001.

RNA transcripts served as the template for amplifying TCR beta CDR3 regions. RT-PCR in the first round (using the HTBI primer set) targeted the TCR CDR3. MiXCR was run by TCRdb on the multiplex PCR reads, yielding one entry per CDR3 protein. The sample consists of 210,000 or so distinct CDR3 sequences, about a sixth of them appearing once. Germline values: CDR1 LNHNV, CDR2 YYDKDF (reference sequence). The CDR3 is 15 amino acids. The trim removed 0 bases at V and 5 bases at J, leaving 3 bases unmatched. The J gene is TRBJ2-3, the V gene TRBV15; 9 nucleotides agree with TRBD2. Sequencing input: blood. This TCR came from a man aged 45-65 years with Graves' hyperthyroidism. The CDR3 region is CATSRDQREVDTQYF. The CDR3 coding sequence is TGTGCCACCAGCAGAGATCAGCGGGAGGTAGATACGCAGTATTTT.